These 8 T cell receptor beta chains were all obtained from the same sample, sequenced in a study of CD8 T cells in ankylosing spondylitis. These TCRs are of unknown antigen specificity. From the 5' RACE reads, TCRdb called clonotypes with MiXCR, one entry per CDR3 protein. The sample has about 500,000 distinct CDR3 sequences, over 9.5% seen once. Overall study results and limits: A TCR beta motif made of fewer than ten highly homologous variants seemed typical of ankylosing spondylitis blood.

Specimen: blood, either unsorted or a sorted T cell fraction (not recorded which). These receptors originate from a male donor with ankylosing spondylitis.

The genes are TRBV7-9 and TRBJ1-1; possibly TRBD1 for D (5 bases). The germline V gene encodes CDR1 SEHNR and CDR2 FQNEAQ (reference sequence). The CDR3 spans 11 residues. Trimming took off 7 bases at V and 6 bases at J, with 9 bases between the two ends. Here the CDR3 reads CASITGAEAFF. The CDR3 nucleotides read TGTGCCAGCATCACAGGCGCTGAAGCTTTCTTT. Drawing the rest from reference TRBV7-9 and TRBJ1-1, the complete variable domain is DTGVSQNPRHKITKRGQNVTFRCDPISEHNRLYWYRQTLGQGPEFLTYFQNEAQLEKSRLLSDRFSAERPKGSFSTLEIQRTEQGDSAMYLCASITGAEAFFGQGTRLTVV.

In its sample, this clonotype was seen a few times. The rearrangement uses TRBV20-1 and TRBJ2-1; 9 bases are shared with TRBD2. The CDR3 runs 15 residues. Germline V lookup: CDR1 DFQATT, CDR2 SNEGSKA (reference sequence). The V and J ends lost 5 bases and 7 bases, in that order; junction bases with no gene match: 12. The CDR3 region is CSAPLAGGPLNEQFF. In DNA, the CDR3 is TGCAGTGCTCCCTTGGCGGGAGGGCCATTGAATGAGCAGTTCTTC.

This clonotype was detected ten times or more. The chain combines TRBV3-1 with TRBJ1-1; 7 bases match TRBD1. The CDR3 has 14 amino acids. Trimming at V came to 2 bases and at J to 4 bases, leaving 4 bases not matched to a gene. Germline-derived CDR1 and CDR2 are LGHDT and YNNKEL (reference sequence). The DNA for the CDR3 is TGTGCCAGCAGCCAATCGAGGGGGCTCACTGAAGCTTTCTTT. Its protein is CASSQSRGLTEAFF. The full variable domain, its missing parts supplied by reference TRBV3-1 and TRBJ1-1, is DTAVSQTPKYLVTQMGNDKSIKCEQNLGHDTMYWYKQDSKKFLKIMFSYNNKELIINETVPNRFSPKSPDKAHLNLHINSLELGDSAVYFCASSQSRGLTEAFFGQGTRLTVV.

The chain is built from TRBV11-2 and TRBJ2-1; 8 bases are shared with TRBD2. CDR1 is SGHAT and CDR2 is FQNNGV in the germline V gene. There are 18 residues in the CDR3. J lost 0 bases, V lost 0 bases, and 7 bases had no gene match. In DNA form, the CDR3 reads TGTGCCAGCAGCTTAGAAGACCTAGCGGGTGTCTCCTACAATGAGCAGTTCTTC. It encodes CASSLEDLAGVSYNEQFF. Combining the CDR3 with reference TRBV11-2 and TRBJ2-1 gives the whole variable domain EAGVAQSPRYKIIEKRQSVAFWCNPISGHATLYWYQQILGQGPKLLIQFQNNGVVDDSQLPKDRFSAERLKGVDSTLKIQPAKLEDSAVYLCASSLEDLAGVSYNEQFFGPGTRLTVL.

The chain couples TRBV11-2 to TRBJ2-1; tentative D call: TRBD2 (6 bases). The V gene's germline CDR1 is SGHAT and CDR2 FQNNGV. This CDR3 has 15 amino acids. Trimming removed 2 bases from V and 1 base from J, with 9 bases in between. The CDR3 bases are TGTGCCAGCAGCTTAATGGCGGGATCCTACAATGAGCAGTTCTTC. Amino acids: CASSLMAGSYNEQFF. Supplemented by reference TRBV11-2 and TRBJ2-1, the full variable domain reads EAGVAQSPRYKIIEKRQSVAFWCNPISGHATLYWYQQILGQGPKLLIQFQNNGVVDDSQLPKDRFSAERLKGVDSTLKIQPAKLEDSAVYLCASSLMAGSYNEQFFGPGTRLTVL.

This clonotype has just a few counts. The V gene is TRBV6-1, the J gene TRBJ2-3; no clear D. Trimming pared 5 bases from V and 2 bases from J, leaving 11 bases between. CDR3 length: 14 residues. Per the germline V gene, CDR1 is MNHNS and CDR2 is SASEGT. CDR3: CASSRLDYTDTQYF. The CDR3 coding sequence is TGTGCCAGCAGTCGACTGGATTACACAGATACGCAGTATTTT.

The J gene is TRBJ2-2, the V gene TRBV19; no reliable D call. The V and J ends lost 6 bases and 3 bases respectively, with 23 bases between them. The CDR3 contains 18 residues. Germline V gene lookup returns CDR1 LNHDA and CDR2 SQIVND (reference sequence). CDR3 amino acids: CASSPAPTRVDDTGELFF. The DNA for the CDR3 is TGTGCCAGTAGCCCCGCCCCCACTCGGGTAGACGACACCGGGGAGCTGTTTTTT.

The chain has TRBV3-1 and TRBJ1-2, with a tentative D call TRBD1 (5 bases). The CDR3 is 16 amino acids. Deletions cut 3 bases from V and 7 bases from J, with 21 bases between. The germline V gene has CDR1 LGHDT and CDR2 YNNKEL (reference sequence). CDR3 in DNA: TGTGCCAGCAGCCAGGAAATGGGCCGGCCGGGGGGTGGCTACACCTTC. This codes for CASSQEMGRPGGGYTF.